Given below is one T cell receptor beta chain in context. The antigen is undetermined. Sequencing targeted expressed TCRB transcripts, as all isolated RNA had been reverse transcribed. The table came from immunoSEQ multiplex PCR; TCRdb's copy has only in-frame clones and leaves some out. The table records roughly 160,000 clones, approximately 7.8% of them present only once. The entry originates in a study of beta chain features in type 1 diabetes. Study outcomes and limitations: Among patients with Type 1 diabetes, TCRB CDR3s were moderately but significantly shorter in every one of the four CD4+ subsets. cDNA sequencing could over-represent cells with high TCR expression.

CDR1 and CDR2 (germline): SGHTS, YDEGEE. Trimming took 2 bases from V and 4 from J, leaving 9 bases between them. The length of the CDR3 is 13 residues. Material: central memory CD4+ T cells from blood. The sequence was obtained from a middle-aged woman with type 1 diabetes. The chain uses TRBV5-8 and TRBJ2-5; tentatively, D is TRBD1 (6 bases). The chain's CDR3 is CASSLQGLETQYF. The CDR3 DNA sequence: TGTGCCAGCAGCTTACAGGGTTTAGAGACCCAGTACTTC.